The next 18 T cell receptor beta chains were all read from a single sample in a study of molecular identifiers for immune sequencing clone quantification. From the PCR reads, TCRdb called clonotypes with MiXCR, one entry per CDR3 protein. The top ten hold roughly 0.86% of the sample, which has some 320,000 distinct CDR3 sequences, over 20% seen once. Sequenced sample: naive CD8+ T cells from blood, with Jurkat cell RNA spiked in. Subset denoted: FACS-sorted CD8+CD4-CCR7+CD45RA+ naive T cells. The receptors here all came from a human donor in good health. Some libraries in this study had Jurkat cell RNA spiked in.

Worth noting for this clonotype: Since a much larger clone is just one base distant, this may be a read error. V usage is TRBV20-1 and J usage is TRBJ1-3; perhaps TRBD1 as D (6 bases). This CDR3 has 14 residues. Germline V CDR1 and CDR2: DFQATT, SNEGSKA (reference sequence). This CDR3 reads CSARTVNSGNTVYF. For the CDR3, the DNA is TGCAGTGCGAGGACAGTCAACTCTGGAAACACCGTATATTTT.

This clonotype was seen at least ten times. The V and J genes are TRBV7-9 and TRBJ2-4; D might be TRBD1 (6 bases). The CDR3 spans 15 residues. CDR1 is SEHNR, CDR2 FQNEAQ, per germline (reference sequence). V was trimmed by 5 bases and J by 10 bases, leaving 21 bases between them. CDR3 bases: TGTGCCAGCAGCCCCGGGACAAGCCCATCTTATATTCAGTACTTC. Protein product: CASSPGTSPSYIQYF. Using reference TRBV7-9 and TRBJ2-4 for the parts outside the CDR3, the full variable domain is DTGVSQNPRHKITKRGQNVTFRCDPISEHNRLYWYRQTLGQGPEFLTYFQNEAQLEKSRLLSDRFSAERPKGSFSTLEIQRTEQGDSAMYLCASSPGTSPSYIQYFGAGTRLSVL.

This clonotype was recorded many times. V is TRBV29-1 and J is TRBJ2-3; weak D call: TRBD2 (6 bases). Germline V gene sequence: CDR1 SQVTM, CDR2 ANQGSEA. Trimming took off 5 bases at V and 4 bases at J, with 13 bases between the two ends. The CDR3 has 13 residues. In nucleotides, the CDR3 is TGCAGCGTTAAACTAGCCCTACCAGATACGCAGTATTTT. It encodes CSVKLALPDTQYF.

Ten or more counts support this clonotype. V is TRBV12-3 or TRBV12-4 and J is TRBJ1-1; 8 bases are shared with TRBD1. The length of the CDR3 is 14 residues. Germline trimming cut 5 bases from V and 0 bases from J; bases unmatched to any gene: 2. Here the CDR3 reads CASSTDRVNTEAFF. The CDR3 coding sequence is TGTGCCAGCAGTACGGACAGGGTGAACACTGAAGCTTTCTTT.

A note on this clonotype: This may come from a read error, since a much larger clone is one base off. The chain combines TRBV2 with TRBJ1-5; D is unresolved. Trimming stripped 8 bases from V and 2 bases from J, with 7 bases between. The V gene's germline CDR1 is SNHLY and CDR2 FYNNEI. The CDR3 covers 12 residues. The DNA of the CDR3 is TGTGCCAGCGGGCTGGGCAATCAGCCCCAGCATTTT. Translated, it gives CASGLGNQPQHF.

CDR3 loop: CASSLTGGPGANVLTF. CDR3 DNA: TGTGCCAGTAGTTTGACGGGGGGCCCTGGGGCCAACGTCCTGACTTTC. This chain uses TRBV19 with TRBJ2-6, with D tentatively TRBD2 (7 bases). V was clipped by 5 bases and J by 2 bases, with 13 bases between them. The CDR3 contains 16 residues. Germline V gives CDR1 LNHDA, CDR2 SQIVND (reference sequence). Using reference TRBV19 and TRBJ2-6 for the parts outside the CDR3, the full variable domain is DGGITQSPKYLFRKEGQNVTLSCEQNLNHDAMYWYRQDPGQGLRLIYYSQIVNDFQKGDIAEGYSVSREKKESFPLTVTSAQKNPTAFYLCASSLTGGPGANVLTFGAGSRLTVL.

The chain joins TRBV6-2 or TRBV6-3 to TRBJ2-6, with 7 positions matching TRBD1. V shed 11 bases and J 0 bases; nucleotides not matched to a gene: 10. Germline V gene sequence: CDR1 MNHEY, CDR2 SVGEGT. The CDR3 sequence is 16 residues long. CDR3 protein: CAGAPDRPSGANVLTF. The CDR3 DNA is TGTGCCGGGGCCCCGGACAGGCCCTCTGGGGCCAACGTCCTGACTTTC.

This clonotype has at least ten counts. The chain couples TRBV7-3 to TRBJ2-3; D ambiguous. The germline V gene encodes CDR1 SGHTA and CDR2 FQGTGA. V lost 5 bases, J lost 4 bases, and 16 bases lay in between. The CDR3 sequence is 15 residues long. The CDR3 spells CASSPGITPADTQYF. DNA of the CDR3: TGTGCCAGCAGCCCCGGTATAACCCCAGCAGATACGCAGTATTTT.

In its sample, this clonotype was seen many times. The CDR3 DNA reads as TGTGCCAGTCAGGCGGACCCCTACGAGCAGTACTTC. This gives the protein CASQADPYEQYF. V usage is TRBV27 and J usage is TRBJ2-7; no definite D call. CDR3 length equals 12 residues. Trimming removed 9 bases at V and 2 bases at J, with 11 bases between. Germline CDR1 is MNHEY and CDR2 is SMNVEV (reference sequence).

In this sample, this clonotype turned up many times. The chain combines TRBV20-1 with TRBJ2-7; D is uncertain. The V end was cut by 5 bases, the J end by 1 base, with 21 bases between. The CDR3 runs to 16 residues. In germline, CDR1 is DFQATT, CDR2 SNEGSKA (reference sequence). The CDR3 is CSAVSETASSSYEQYF. The CDR3 nucleotides read TGCAGTGCTGTTTCGGAAACAGCCTCTTCTTCCTACGAGCAGTACTTC.

V and J are TRBV27 and TRBJ2-7; D may match TRBD1 or TRBD2 (5 bases each). CDR3 length equals 15 residues. The V end was cut by 5 bases, the J end by 4 bases, with 18 bases between. Germline lookup yields CDR1 MNHEY and CDR2 SMNVEV (reference sequence). CDR3: CASSLGATGWYEQYF. The CDR3 nucleotides read TGTGCCAGCAGTCTCGGGGCTACGGGCTGGTACGAGCAGTACTTC.

The CDR3 sequence is CASSQDRYSGRYNEQFF. CDR3 coding DNA: TGCGCCAGCAGCCAAGATCGCTATAGCGGGAGATACAATGAGCAGTTCTTC. This chain uses TRBV4-3 with TRBJ2-1, with 9 bases identical to TRBD2. J gave up 4 bases and V 0 bases, and 7 bases lay outside the gene matches. From germline, CDR1 is LGHNA and CDR2 YSLEER. This CDR3 is 17 amino acids long.

This clonotype came up many times. This chain connects TRBV27 to TRBJ1-6, with 7 bases lining up with TRBD1. The CDR3 extends over 15 amino acids. Germline CDR1 MNHEY, CDR2 SMNVEV (reference sequence). The ends lost 7 bases at V and 7 bases at J; junction bases unmatched: 10. The CDR3 region has the DNA TGTGCCAGCACTCAGGAGGGGGCTTGGAATTCACCCCTCCACTTT. Translated, it gives CASTQEGAWNSPLHF.

This clonotype was seen a handful of times. This chain joins TRBV10-3 and TRBJ2-3; TRBD2 matches at 9 bases. There are 17 residues in the CDR3. Per germline, CDR1 ENHRY and CDR2 SYGVKD. V lost 0 bases to trimming and J lost 4 bases; unmatched junction nucleotides: 8. Written as DNA, the CDR3 is TGTGCCATCAGTGAGTCGTTTAGCGGGGGCCCCCCAGATACGCAGTATTTT. Residues: CAISESFSGGPPDTQYF.

The genes are TRBV4-3 and TRBJ2-7; D is ambiguous. Germline CDR1 and CDR2: LGHNA and YSLEER. V dropped 0 bases and J dropped 4 bases, with 13 bases sitting between them. This CDR3 region has 15 residues. The CDR3 spells CASSQDRNYLYEQYF. The CDR3 region has the DNA TGCGCCAGCAGCCAAGATCGTAATTACTTGTACGAGCAGTACTTC.

The chain recombines TRBV7-2 with TRBJ2-7; a possible D gene is TRBD1 (6 bases). CDR3 length: 14 amino acids. The V end lost 3 bases, the J end lost 3 bases, and 12 bases lay between the germline ends. CDR1 and CDR2 (germline): SGHTA, FQGNSA. DNA of the CDR3: TGTGCCAGCAGCTTTCGGCAGGGGTACTACGAGCAGTACTTC. It yields the protein CASSFRQGYYEQYF.

This clonotype was found many times. The chain links TRBV7-2 to TRBJ2-3, with D tentatively TRBD1 (7 bases). With 6 bases removed from V and 3 bases from J, the gap between germline ends came to 16 bases. CDR1 and CDR2 from the germline V gene are SGHTA and FQGNSA. The CDR3 has 15 amino acids. The chain's CDR3 is CASRRGGGGTDTQYF. For the CDR3, the DNA is TGTGCCAGCAGGCGAGGAGGGGGCGGGACAGATACGCAGTATTTT.

On this clonotype: A single base separates this from a much larger clone, so it may be a read error. The rearrangement links TRBV2 to TRBJ2-6, with D possibly being TRBD1 (5 bases). The CDR3 is made up of 16 amino acids. Germline V CDR1 and CDR2: SNHLY, FYNNEI. CDR3 amino acids: CAALWVLISGANILTF. The CDR3 nucleotides read TGTGCCGCCCTTTGGGTCCTGATCTCTGGGGCCAACATCCTGACTTTC.